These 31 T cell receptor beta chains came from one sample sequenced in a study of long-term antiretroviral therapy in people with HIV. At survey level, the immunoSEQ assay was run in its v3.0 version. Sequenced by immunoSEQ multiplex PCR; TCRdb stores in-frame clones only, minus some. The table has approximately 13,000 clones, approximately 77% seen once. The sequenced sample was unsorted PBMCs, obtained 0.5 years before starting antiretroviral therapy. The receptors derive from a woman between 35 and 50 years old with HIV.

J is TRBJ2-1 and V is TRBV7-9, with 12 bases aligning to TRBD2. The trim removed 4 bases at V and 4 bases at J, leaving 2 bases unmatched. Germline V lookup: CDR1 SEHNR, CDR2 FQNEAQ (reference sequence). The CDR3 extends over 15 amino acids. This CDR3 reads CASSYTSGRYNEQFF. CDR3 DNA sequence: TGTGCCAGCAGCTACACTAGCGGGAGGTACAATGAGCAGTTCTTC. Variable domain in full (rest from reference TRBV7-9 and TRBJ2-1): DTGVSQNPRHKITKRGQNVTFRCDPISEHNRLYWYRQTLGQGPEFLTYFQNEAQLEKSRLLSDRFSAERPKGSFSTLEIQRTEQGDSAMYLCASSYTSGRYNEQFFGPGTRLTVL.

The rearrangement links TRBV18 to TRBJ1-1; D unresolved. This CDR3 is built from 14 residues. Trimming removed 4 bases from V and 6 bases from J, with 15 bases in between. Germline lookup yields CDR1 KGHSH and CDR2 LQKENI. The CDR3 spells CASSRSPRTSEAFF. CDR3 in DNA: TGTGCCAGCTCACGGTCTCCACGGACGTCTGAAGCTTTCTTT.

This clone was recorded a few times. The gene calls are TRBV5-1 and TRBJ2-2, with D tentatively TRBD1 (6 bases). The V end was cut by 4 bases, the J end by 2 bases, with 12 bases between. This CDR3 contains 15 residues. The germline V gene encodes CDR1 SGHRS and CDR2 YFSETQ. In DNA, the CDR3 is TGCGCCAGCAGCCTGGCAGGGGCCAACACCGGGGAGCTGTTTTTT. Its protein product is CASSLAGANTGELFF.

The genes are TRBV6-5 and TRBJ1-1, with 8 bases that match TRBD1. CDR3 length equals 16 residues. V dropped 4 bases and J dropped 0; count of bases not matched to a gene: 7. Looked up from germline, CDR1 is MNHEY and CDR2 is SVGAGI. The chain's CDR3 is CASSSPRDRMNTEAFF. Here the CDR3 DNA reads TGTGCCAGCAGTTCCCCCCGGGACAGGATGAACACTGAAGCTTTCTTT.

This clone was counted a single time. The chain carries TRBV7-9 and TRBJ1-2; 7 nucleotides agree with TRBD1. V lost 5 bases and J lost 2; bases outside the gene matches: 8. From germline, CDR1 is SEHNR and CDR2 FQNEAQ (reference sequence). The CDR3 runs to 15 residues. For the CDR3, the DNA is TGTGCCAGCAGCCGTGAACAGGGGATGAACTATGGCTACACCTTC. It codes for CASSREQGMNYGYTF. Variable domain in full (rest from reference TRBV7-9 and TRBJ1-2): DTGVSQNPRHKITKRGQNVTFRCDPISEHNRLYWYRQTLGQGPEFLTYFQNEAQLEKSRLLSDRFSAERPKGSFSTLEIQRTEQGDSAMYLCASSREQGMNYGYTFGSGTRLTVV.

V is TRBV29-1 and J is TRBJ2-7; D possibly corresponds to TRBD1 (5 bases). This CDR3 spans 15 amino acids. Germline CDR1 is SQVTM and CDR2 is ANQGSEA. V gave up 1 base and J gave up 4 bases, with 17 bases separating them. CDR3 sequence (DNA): TGCAGCGTTGAAGGAGTCACAGGCGGCTCTTACGAGCAGTACTTC. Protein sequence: CSVEGVTGGSYEQYF.

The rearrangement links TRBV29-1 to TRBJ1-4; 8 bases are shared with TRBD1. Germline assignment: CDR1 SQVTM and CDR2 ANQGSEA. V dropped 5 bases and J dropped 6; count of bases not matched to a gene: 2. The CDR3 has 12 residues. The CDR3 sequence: CSVQGADEKLFF. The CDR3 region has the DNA TGCAGCGTTCAGGGGGCGGATGAAAAACTGTTTTTT.

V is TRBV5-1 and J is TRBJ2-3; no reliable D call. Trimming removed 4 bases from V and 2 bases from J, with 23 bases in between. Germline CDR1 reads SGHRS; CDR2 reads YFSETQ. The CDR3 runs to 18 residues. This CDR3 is CASSGPPAWADPTDTQYF. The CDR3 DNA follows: TGCGCCAGCAGCGGCCCACCCGCGTGGGCGGACCCCACAGATACGCAGTATTTT.

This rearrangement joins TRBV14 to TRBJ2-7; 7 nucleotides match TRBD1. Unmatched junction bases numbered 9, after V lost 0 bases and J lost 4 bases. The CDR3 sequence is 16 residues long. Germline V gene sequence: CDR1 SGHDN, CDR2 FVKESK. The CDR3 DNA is TGTGCCAGCAGCCAAGAAGGGTGGGACAGAAAATACGAGCAGTACTTC. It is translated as CASSQEGWDRKYEQYF.

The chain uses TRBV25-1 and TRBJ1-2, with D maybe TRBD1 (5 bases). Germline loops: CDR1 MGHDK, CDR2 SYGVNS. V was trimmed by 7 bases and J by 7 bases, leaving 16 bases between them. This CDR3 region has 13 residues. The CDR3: CASMGRVKTGYTF. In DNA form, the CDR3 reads TGTGCCAGCATGGGCAGGGTAAAAACTGGCTACACCTTC.

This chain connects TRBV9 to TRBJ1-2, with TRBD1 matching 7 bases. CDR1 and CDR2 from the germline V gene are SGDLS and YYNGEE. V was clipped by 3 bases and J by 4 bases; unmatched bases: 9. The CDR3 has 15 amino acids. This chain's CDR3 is CASSGRDSYAYGYTF. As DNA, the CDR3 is TGTGCCAGCAGCGGCAGGGACAGTTACGCCTATGGCTACACCTTC.

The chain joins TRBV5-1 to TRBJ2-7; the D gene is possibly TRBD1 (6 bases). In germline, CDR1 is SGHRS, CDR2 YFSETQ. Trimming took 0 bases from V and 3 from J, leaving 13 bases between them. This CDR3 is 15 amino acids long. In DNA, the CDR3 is TGCGCCAGCAGCTTGGTCCCTGACAGGAACTACGAGCAGTACTTC. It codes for CASSLVPDRNYEQYF.

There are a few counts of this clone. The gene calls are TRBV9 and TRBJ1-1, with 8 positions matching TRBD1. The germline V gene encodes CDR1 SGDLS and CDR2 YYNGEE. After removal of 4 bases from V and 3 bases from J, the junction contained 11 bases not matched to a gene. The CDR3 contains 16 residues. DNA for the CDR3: TGTGCCAGCAGCCTTCCGAGGACAGGGAAGGACACTGAAGCTTTCTTT. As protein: CASSLPRTGKDTEAFF.

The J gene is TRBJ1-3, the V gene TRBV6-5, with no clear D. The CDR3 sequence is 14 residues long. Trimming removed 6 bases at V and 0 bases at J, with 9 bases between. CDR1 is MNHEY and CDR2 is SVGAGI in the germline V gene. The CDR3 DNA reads TGTGCCAGCAGGTTTCGGCCCTCTGGAAACACCATATATTTT. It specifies CASRFRPSGNTIYF.

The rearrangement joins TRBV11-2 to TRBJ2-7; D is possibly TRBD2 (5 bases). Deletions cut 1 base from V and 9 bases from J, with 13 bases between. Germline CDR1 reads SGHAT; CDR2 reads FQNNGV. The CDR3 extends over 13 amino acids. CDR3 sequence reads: CASSLAGTEGQYF. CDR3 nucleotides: TGTGCCAGCAGCTTAGCAGGAACTGAGGGGCAGTACTTC.

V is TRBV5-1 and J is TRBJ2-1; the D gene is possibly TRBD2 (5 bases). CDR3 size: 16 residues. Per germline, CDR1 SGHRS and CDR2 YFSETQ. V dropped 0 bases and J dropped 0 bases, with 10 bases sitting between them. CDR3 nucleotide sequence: TGCGCCAGCAGCTTGGCCGGGGTTAACTCCTACAATGAGCAGTTCTTC. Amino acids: CASSLAGVNSYNEQFF.

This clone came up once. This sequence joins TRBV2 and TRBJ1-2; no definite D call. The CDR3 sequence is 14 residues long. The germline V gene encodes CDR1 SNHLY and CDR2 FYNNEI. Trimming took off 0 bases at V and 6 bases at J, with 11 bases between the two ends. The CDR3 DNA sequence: TGTGCCAGCAGTGAAGCGAGGTCTTCCCATGGCTACACCTTC. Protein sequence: CASSEARSSHGYTF.

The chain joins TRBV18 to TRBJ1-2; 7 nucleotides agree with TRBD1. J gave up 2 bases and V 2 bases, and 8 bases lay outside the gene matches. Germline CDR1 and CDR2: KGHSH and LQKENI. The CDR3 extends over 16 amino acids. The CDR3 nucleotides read TGTGCCAGCTCACCAACCACGGCAGGGGGGAACTATGGCTACACCTTC. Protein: CASSPTTAGGNYGYTF.

CDR3 protein: CASSQARQVGYTF. CDR3 DNA: TGTGCCAGCAGCCAAGCTAGACAGGTTGGCTACACCTTC. The chain carries TRBV14 and TRBJ1-2, with D possibly matching TRBD1 (6 bases). Germline-derived CDR1 and CDR2 are SGHDN and FVKESK. The CDR3 has 13 residues. Trimming removed 1 base at V and 7 bases at J, with 10 bases between.

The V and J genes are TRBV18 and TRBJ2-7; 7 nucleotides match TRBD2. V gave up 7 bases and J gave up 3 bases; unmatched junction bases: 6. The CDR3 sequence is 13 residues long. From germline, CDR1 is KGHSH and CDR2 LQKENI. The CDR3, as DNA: TGTGCCAGCTTCCCGGGGGAGGGCTACGAGCAGTACTTC. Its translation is CASFPGEGYEQYF.

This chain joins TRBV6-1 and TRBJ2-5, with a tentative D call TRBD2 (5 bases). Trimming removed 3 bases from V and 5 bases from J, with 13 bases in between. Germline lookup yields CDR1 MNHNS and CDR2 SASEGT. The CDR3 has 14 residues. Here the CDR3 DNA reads TGTGCCAGCAGTGACACGGGGATGAAGGAGACCCAGTACTTC. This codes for CASSDTGMKETQYF.

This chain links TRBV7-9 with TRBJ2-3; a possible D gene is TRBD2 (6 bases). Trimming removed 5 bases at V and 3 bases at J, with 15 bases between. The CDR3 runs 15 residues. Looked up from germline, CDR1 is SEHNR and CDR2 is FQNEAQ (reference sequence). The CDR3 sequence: CASSPTSSRTDTQYF. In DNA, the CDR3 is TGTGCCAGCAGCCCGACTAGTTCCAGGACAGATACGCAGTATTTT.

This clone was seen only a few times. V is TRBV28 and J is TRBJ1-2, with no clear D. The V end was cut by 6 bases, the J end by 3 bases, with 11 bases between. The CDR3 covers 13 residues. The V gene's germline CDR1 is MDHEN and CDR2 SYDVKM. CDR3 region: CASSSMRDYGYTF. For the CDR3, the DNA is TGTGCCAGCAGCTCCATGAGGGACTATGGCTACACCTTC.

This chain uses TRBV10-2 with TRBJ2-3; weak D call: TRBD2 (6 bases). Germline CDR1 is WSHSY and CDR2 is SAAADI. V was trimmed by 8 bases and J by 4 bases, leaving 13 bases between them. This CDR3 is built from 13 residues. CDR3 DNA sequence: TGCGCCAGCGGCGGGGCCCGAGCAGATACGCAGTATTTT. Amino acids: CASGGARADTQYF.

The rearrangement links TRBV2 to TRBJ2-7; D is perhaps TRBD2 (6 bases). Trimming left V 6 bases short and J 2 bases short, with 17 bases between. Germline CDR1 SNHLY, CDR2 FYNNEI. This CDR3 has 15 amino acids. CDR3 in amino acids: CASSPTGTVAYEQYF. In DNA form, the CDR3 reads TGTGCCAGCAGCCCCACCGGGACTGTTGCCTACGAGCAGTACTTC.

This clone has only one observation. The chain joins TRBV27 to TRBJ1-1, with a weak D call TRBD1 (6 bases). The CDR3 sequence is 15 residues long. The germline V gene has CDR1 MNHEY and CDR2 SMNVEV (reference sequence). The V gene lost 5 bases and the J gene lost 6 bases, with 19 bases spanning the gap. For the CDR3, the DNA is TGTGCCAGCAGTCCCTTCGGGGGGGCGAGTCCTGAAGCTTTCTTT. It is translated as CASSPFGGASPEAFF.

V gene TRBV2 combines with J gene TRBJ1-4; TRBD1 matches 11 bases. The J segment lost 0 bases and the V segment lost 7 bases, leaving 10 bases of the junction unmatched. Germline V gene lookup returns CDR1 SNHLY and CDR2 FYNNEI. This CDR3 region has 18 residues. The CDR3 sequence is CASIDKPGQGATNEKLFF. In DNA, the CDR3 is TGTGCCAGCATTGACAAGCCGGGACAGGGGGCAACTAATGAAAAACTGTTTTTT.

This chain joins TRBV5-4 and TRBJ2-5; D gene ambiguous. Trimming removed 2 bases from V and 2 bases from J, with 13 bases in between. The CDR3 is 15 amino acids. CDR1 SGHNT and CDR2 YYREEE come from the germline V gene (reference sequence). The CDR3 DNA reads TGTGCCAGCAGCTTACATTATACGGGTCAAGAGACCCAGTACTTC. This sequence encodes CASSLHYTGQETQYF.

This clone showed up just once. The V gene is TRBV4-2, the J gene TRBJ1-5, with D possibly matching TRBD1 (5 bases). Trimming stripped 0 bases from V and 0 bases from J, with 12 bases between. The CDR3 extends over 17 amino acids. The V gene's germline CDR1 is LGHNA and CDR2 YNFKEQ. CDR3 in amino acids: CASSQDTGLYSNQPQHF. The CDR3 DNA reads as TGTGCCAGCAGCCAAGATACGGGACTCTATAGCAATCAGCCCCAGCATTTT.

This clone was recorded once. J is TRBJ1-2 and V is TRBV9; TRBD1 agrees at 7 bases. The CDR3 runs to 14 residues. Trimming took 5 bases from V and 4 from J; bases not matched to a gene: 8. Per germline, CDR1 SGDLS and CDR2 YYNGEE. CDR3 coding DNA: TGTGCCAGCAGGTCCGGGACAGTAGGCTATGGCTACACCTTC. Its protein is CASRSGTVGYGYTF.

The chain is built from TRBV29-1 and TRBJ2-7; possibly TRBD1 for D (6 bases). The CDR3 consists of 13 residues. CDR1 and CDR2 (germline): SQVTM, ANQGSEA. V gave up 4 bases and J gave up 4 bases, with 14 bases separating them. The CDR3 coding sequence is TGCAGCGTTGGCCGACGAGGGGGATACGAGCAGTACTTC. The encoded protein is CSVGRRGGYEQYF.